This TCR beta chain was recovered during a study of CD8+CD57+ T cells in acquired aplastic anemia. Germline values: CDR1 DFQATT, CDR2 SNEGSKA (reference sequence). The CDR3 runs to 11 residues. J gave up 8 bases and V 3 bases, and 1 base lay outside the gene matches. Genomic DNA templated the TCR beta VDJ and CDR3 profiling. TCRdb recomputed calls from the reads with MiXCR, one row per CDR3 protein. Among roughly 81,000 distinct CDR3 sequences listed, roughly half were seen once. The chain joins TRBV20-1 to TRBJ1-2; 9 nucleotides align to TRBD1. The sequence came from a human donor in good health, serving as a control. Sequencing was carried out using sorted CD4+, CD8+, or CD8+CD57+ T cells (not recorded which) from PBMCs. The DNA of the CDR3 is TGCAGTGCTAGGGGGACAGGGGGCTACACCTTC. Its translation: CSARGTGGYTF.